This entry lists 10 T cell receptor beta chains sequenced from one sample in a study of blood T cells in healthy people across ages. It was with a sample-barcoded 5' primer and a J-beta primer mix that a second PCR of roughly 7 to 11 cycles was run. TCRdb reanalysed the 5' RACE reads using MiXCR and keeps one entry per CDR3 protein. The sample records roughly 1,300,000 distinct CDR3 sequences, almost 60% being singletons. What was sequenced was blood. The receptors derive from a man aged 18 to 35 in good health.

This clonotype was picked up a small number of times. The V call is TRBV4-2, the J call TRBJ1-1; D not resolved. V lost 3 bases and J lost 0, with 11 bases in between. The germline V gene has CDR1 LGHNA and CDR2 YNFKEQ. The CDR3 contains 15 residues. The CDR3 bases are TGTGCCAGCAGCCAGGCGGTGGGGATGAACACTGAAGCTTTCTTT. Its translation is CASSQAVGMNTEAFF.

In DNA, the CDR3 is TGTGCCAGCAGTCAAGACAGCATCCGCTATGGCTACACCTTC. Amino acids: CASSQDSIRYGYTF. V is TRBV6-6 and J is TRBJ1-2, with a tentative D call TRBD1 (5 bases). V gave up 5 bases and J gave up 4 bases, with 14 bases separating them. Germline assignment: CDR1 MNHNY and CDR2 SVGAGI (reference sequence). The CDR3 has 14 amino acids.

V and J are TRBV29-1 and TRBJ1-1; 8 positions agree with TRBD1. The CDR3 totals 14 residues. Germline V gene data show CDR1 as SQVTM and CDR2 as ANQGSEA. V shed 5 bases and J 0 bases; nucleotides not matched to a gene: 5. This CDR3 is CSVRQGSLNTEAFF. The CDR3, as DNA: TGCAGCGTTCGACAGGGGTCCCTGAACACTGAAGCTTTCTTT.

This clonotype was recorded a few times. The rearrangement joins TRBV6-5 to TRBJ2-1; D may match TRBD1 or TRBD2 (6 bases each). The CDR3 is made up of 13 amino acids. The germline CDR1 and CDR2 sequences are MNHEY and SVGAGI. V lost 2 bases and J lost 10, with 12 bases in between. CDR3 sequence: CASSYTGAGEQFF. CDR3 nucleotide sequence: TGTGCCAGCAGTTACACGGGGGCTGGGGAGCAGTTCTTC.

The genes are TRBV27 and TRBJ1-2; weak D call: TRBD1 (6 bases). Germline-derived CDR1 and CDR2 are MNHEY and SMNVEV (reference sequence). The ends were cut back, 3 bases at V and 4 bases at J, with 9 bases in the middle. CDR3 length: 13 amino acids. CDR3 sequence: CASSLGHSYGYTF. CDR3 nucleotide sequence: TGTGCCAGCAGTTTGGGACATAGCTATGGCTACACCTTC.

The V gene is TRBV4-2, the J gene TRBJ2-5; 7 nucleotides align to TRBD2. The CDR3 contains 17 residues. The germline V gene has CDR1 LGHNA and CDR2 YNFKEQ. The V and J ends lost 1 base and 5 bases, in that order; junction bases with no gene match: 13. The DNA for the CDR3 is TGTGCCAGCAGCCAAGTTGGGAGGGAGGGCCCTAAGGAGACCCAGTACTTC. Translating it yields CASSQVGREGPKETQYF.

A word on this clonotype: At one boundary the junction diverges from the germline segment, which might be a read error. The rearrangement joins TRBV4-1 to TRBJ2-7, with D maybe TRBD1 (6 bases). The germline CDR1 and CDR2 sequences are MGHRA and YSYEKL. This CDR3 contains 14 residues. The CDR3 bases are TGCGTCAGCAAAGAGGGTCCAGGGGTCTACGAGCAGTACTTC. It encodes CVSKEGPGVYEQYF.

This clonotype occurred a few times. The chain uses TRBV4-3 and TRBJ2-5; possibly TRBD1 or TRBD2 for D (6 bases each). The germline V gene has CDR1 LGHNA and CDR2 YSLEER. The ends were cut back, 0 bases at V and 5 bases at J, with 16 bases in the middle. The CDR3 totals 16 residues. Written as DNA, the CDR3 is TGCGCCAGCAGCCAAGATAAGAAGGGGGGCGAGGAGACCCAGTACTTC. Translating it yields CASSQDKKGGEETQYF.

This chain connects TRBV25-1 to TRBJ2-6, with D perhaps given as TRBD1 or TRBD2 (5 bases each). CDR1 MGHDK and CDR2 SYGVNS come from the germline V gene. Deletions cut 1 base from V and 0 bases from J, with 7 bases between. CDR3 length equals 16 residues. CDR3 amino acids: CASSESGRSGANVLTF. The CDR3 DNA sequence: TGTGCCAGCAGTGAATCGGGGCGCTCTGGGGCCAACGTCCTGACTTTC.

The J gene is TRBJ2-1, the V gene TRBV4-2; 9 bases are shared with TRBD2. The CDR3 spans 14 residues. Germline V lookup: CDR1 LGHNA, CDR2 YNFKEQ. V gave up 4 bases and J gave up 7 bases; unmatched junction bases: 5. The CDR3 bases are TGTGCCAGCAGCCCGGATAGCGGGAGAAATGAGCAGTTCTTC. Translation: CASSPDSGRNEQFF.